This paragraph covers one TCR beta chain sequence. This sample is drawn from a study of blood T cell repertoires in COVID-19. Study in general: The cDNA or gDNA used as material had been derived from T cells, B-cell-depleted T cells, or PBMCs.

The CDR3 extends over 15 amino acids. V lost 9 bases to trimming and J lost 7 bases; unmatched junction nucleotides: 17. From germline, CDR1 is LGHDT and CDR2 YNNKEL (reference sequence). TCRdb keeps only in-frame clones here, not all; method: immunoSEQ multiplex PCR. The sample consists of 200,000 or so clones, roughly four fifths of them appearing once. This rearrangement joins TRBV3-1 (or the pseudogene TRBV3-2) to TRBJ1-1, with 7 bases matching TRBD1. The sample taken for sequencing was peripheral blood. This receptor was obtained from a woman aged 40 to 55 with acute or convalescent COVID-19. The CDR3 DNA sequence: TGTGCCAGTACTTTCAGACAGGGCCGATTTAGTGAAGCTTTCTTT. Translation: CASTFRQGRFSEAFF.